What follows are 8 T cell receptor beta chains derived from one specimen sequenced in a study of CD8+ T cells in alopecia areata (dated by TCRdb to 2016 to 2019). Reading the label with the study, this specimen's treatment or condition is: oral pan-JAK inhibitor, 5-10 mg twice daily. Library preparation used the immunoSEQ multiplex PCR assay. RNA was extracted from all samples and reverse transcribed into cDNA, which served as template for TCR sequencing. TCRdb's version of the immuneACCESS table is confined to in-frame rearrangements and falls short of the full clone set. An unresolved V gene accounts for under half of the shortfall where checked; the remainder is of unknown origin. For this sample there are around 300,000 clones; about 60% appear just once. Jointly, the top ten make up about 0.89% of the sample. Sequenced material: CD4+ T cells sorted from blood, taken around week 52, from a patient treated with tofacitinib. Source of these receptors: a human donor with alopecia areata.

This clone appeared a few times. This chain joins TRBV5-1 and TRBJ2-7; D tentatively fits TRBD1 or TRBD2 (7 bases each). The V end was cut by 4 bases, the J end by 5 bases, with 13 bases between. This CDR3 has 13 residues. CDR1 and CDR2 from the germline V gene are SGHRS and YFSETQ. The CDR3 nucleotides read TGCGCCAGCAGCCTGACAGGGACTAACGAGCAGTACTTC. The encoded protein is CASSLTGTNEQYF.

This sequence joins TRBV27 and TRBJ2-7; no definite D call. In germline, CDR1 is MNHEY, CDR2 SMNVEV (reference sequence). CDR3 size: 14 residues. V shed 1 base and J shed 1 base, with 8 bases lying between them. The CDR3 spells CASSLLPRSYEQYF. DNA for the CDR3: TGTGCCAGCAGTTTATTGCCCCGATCCTACGAGCAGTACTTC.

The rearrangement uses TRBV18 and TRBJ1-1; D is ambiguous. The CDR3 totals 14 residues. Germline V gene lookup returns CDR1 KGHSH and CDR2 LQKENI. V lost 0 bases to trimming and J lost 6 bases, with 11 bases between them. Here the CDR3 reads CASSPPRGFAEAFF. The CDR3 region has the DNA TGTGCCAGCTCACCACCAAGAGGGTTCGCTGAAGCTTTCTTT.

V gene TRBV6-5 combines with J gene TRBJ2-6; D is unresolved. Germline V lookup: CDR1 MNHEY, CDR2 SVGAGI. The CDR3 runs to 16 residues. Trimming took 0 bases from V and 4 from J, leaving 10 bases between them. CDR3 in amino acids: CASSYSKQSGANVLTF. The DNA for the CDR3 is TGTGCCAGCAGTTACTCGAAACAGTCCGGGGCCAACGTCCTGACTTTC.

The CDR3 DNA follows: TGTGCCAGCAGCTTGGGCCGGGGGACCCAAGAGACCCAGTACTTC. This codes for CASSLGRGTQETQYF. V gene TRBV7-2 combines with J gene TRBJ2-5, with D possibly being TRBD2 (6 bases). This CDR3 is built from 15 residues. Trimming took off 3 bases at V and 1 base at J, with 12 bases between the two ends. The germline V gene has CDR1 SGHTA and CDR2 FQGNSA.

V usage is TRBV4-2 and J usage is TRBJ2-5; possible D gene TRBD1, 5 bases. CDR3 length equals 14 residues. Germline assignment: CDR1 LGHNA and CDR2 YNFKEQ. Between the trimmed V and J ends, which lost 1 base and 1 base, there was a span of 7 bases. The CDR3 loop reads CASSQGQFQETQYF. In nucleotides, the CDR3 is TGTGCCAGCAGCCAAGGACAGTTCCAAGAGACCCAGTACTTC.

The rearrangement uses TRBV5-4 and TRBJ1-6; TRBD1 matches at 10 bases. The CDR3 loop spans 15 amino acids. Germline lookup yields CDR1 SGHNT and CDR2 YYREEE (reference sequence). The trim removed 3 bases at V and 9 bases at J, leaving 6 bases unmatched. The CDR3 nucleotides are TGTGCCAGCAGCTCAAAAGACAGGGGGCGTTCACCCCTCCACTTT. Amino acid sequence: CASSSKDRGRSPLHF.

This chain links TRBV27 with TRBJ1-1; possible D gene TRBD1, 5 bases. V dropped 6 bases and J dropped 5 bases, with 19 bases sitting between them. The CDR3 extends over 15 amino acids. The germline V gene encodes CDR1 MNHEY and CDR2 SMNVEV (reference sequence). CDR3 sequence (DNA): TGTGCCAGCAGCATAAAGGGGTCCCGGGTGACTGAAGCTTTCTTT. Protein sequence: CASSIKGSRVTEAFF.